Below, 4 T cell receptor beta chains from the same sample are listed, as sequenced in a study of blood T cells in healthy people across ages. A second PCR of roughly 6 to 12 cycles used a sample-barcoded 5' primer and a J-beta primer mix. TCRdb analysed the 5' RACE reads with MiXCR anew, one entry per CDR3 protein. The sample contains roughly 720,000 distinct CDR3 sequences, roughly 50% of which appear only once. What was sequenced was blood. These receptors originate from an elderly man in good health.

A few counts support this clonotype. The rearrangement uses TRBV6-6 and TRBJ1-2; D remains ambiguous. V was pared by 0 bases and J by 8 bases, with 13 bases between. Germline V CDR1 and CDR2: MNHNY, SVGAGI (reference sequence). The CDR3 totals 14 residues. CDR3 amino acids: CASSYSRTSWGYTF. As DNA, the CDR3 is TGTGCCAGCAGTTACTCACGGACCAGCTGGGGCTACACCTTC.

The chain is built from TRBV10-2 and TRBJ2-7, with 9 bases that match TRBD1. Unmatched junction bases numbered 9, after V lost 8 bases and J lost 1 base. Germline V gene data show CDR1 as WSHSY and CDR2 as SAAADI. The CDR3 covers 15 residues. The CDR3 protein is CASSNRDRASYEQYF. In DNA form, the CDR3 reads TGCGCCAGCTCTAACCGGGACAGGGCTTCCTACGAGCAGTACTTC.

This clonotype was counted a few times. The rearrangement uses TRBV6-5 and TRBJ1-1, with 9 bases matching TRBD1. Looked up from germline, CDR1 is MNHEY and CDR2 is SVGAGI. The CDR3 runs 15 residues. With 2 bases clipped from V and 0 bases from J, the junction kept 1 base outside the gene matches. The CDR3 loop reads CASSYGTGLNTEAFF. CDR3 sequence (DNA): TGTGCCAGCAGTTACGGGACAGGGTTGAACACTGAAGCTTTCTTT.

A note on this clonotype: Just one base apart from a much larger clone, this may be a read error. V is TRBV11-1 and J is TRBJ2-3; a weak D match, TRBD2 (6 bases). Per germline, CDR1 SGHAT and CDR2 FQDESV (reference sequence). This CDR3 is built from 15 residues. The DNA of the CDR3 is TGTGTCAGCAGCTCCTCGGGTAGCGGTACAGATACGCAGTATTTT. It codes for CVSSSSGSGTDTQYF.